This is a list of T cell receptor beta chains from one sample in a study of blood T cell repertoires in COVID-19. The repertoire was sequenced with immunoSEQ multiplex PCR; TCRdb's copy has only in-frame clones and lacks some. The table lists more than 50,000 clones, 65% to 80% of them singletons. The sequenced sample was peripheral blood. These receptors originate from a man aged 70-80 years with active or convalescent COVID-19. CDR3s include the opening cysteine and the closing phenylalanine or tryptophan.

v_gene	j_gene	CDR3aa
TRBV5-1	TRBJ1-1	CASSLARTNTEAFF
TRBV7-8	TRBJ2-2	CASSATSGANTGELFF
TRBV30	TRBJ2-7	CAWNRGYEQYF
TRBV18	TRBJ1-3	CASSPRDRPTNSGNTIYF
TRBV11-3	TRBJ2-3	CASSLAGGGADTQYF
TRBV6-2/TRBV6-3	TRBJ1-5	CASSKGDSRVWGDQPQHF
TRBV6-2/TRBV6-3	TRBJ1-3	CASSRRDNSGNTIYF
TRBV3-1/TRBV3-2	TRBJ1-1	CASSPMGENTEAFF
TRBV19	TRBJ1-1	CASIDRAPGSAFF
TRBV7-2	TRBJ1-3	CASSLNRGGNTIYF
TRBV27	TRBJ2-3	CASRQGGSTDTQYF
TRBV6-2/TRBV6-3	TRBJ2-2	CASSWVMTGPRDTGELFF
TRBV4-3	TRBJ2-1	CASSLQGQGGNEQFF
TRBV9	TRBJ2-7	CASSLGPGGDYEQYF
TRBV28	TRBJ2-1	CASSSPIGGTESYNEQFF
TRBV6-5	TRBJ1-6	CASTRSEGSPLHF
TRBV4-3	TRBJ2-5	CASSQGNRGQETQYF
TRBV28	TRBJ2-3	CASSLSTSGGGDTQYF
TRBV28	TRBJ1-1	CASSPQTGVTEAFF
TRBV10-3	TRBJ1-5	CAISAQGVDQPQHF
TRBV23-1	TRBJ1-3	CASSQGKGGGNTIYF
TRBV15	TRBJ2-1	CATSRDSLAGAEQFF
TRBV4-2	TRBJ2-3	CASSQGVLAGTDTQYF
TRBV6-4	TRBJ2-1	CASRLTSGGRLYNEQFF
TRBV7-9	TRBJ1-1	CASSARTEAFF
TRBV29-1	TRBJ1-5	CSVGPGGSNQPQHF
TRBV19	TRBJ1-5	CASSIWTGGRQPQHF
TRBV7-2	TRBJ2-1	CASRPRVTSGRADEQFF
TRBV27	TRBJ1-4	CASSYRTGGTGELFF
TRBV19	TRBJ2-7	CASSMGTGPLGQYF
TRBV27	TRBJ1-1	CASSLLQGEAFF
TRBV11-3	TRBJ2-7	CASSRQNLYEQYF
TRBV6-2/TRBV6-3	TRBJ1-2	CASSPTVLTAVRGYGYTF